This T cell receptor (beta chain) was sequenced for a study of blood T cell repertoires in COVID-19. The wider study: The analysed material was cDNA or gDNA that came from T cells, B-cell-depleted T cells, or PBMCs.

V was shortened by 2 bases and J by 14 bases, with 14 bases between the two germline ends. Germline assignment: CDR1 SGDLS and CDR2 YYNGEE. The CDR3 has 12 residues. Original methodology: Using reference gene primer amplification, nucleated cell counts were estimated. Measured with immunoSEQ multiplex PCR; TCRdb has only the in-frame clones, and not every one. The V and J calls and clone size were taken over from that table, and D and trimming were inferred from the DNA. The repertoire holds 80,000 to 95,000 clones, with over 75% as singletons. This chain uses TRBV9 with TRBJ2-1; a weak D match, TRBD1 (5 bases). This clonotype was obtained from a woman older than 75 with active or convalescent COVID-19. Sequences were obtained from peripheral blood. This chain's CDR3 is CASSVQGQGEFF. The CDR3 nucleotides are TGTGCCAGCAGCGTCCAGGGTCAAGGGGAGTTCTTC.